A single sample gave rise to the 2 T cell receptor beta chains below, sequenced in a study of cytotoxic CD8 clonotypes in ibrutinib-treated CLL. This table comes from immunoSEQ multiplex PCR, and its TCRdb copy is limited to in-frame clones, with some not included. The sample holds approximately 280,000 clones, approximately 76% seen once. The sequenced sample was PBMCs, obtained at disease progression, from a patient treated with ibrutinib. Receptors were obtained from a human donor with chronic lymphocytic leukemia.

V gene TRBV29-1 combines with J gene TRBJ1-1; D is perhaps TRBD1 (5 bases). The V and J ends lost 6 bases and 4 bases respectively, with 15 bases between them. The CDR3 loop spans 13 amino acids. CDR1 SQVTM and CDR2 ANQGSEA come from the germline V gene. The CDR3: CSVPQMGGTEAFF. CDR3 sequence (DNA): TGCAGCGTCCCCCAGATGGGGGGCACTGAAGCTTTCTTT.

The chain recombines TRBV20-1 with TRBJ1-5; possible D gene TRBD1, 5 bases. The V end was cut by 0 bases, the J end by 13 bases, with 10 bases between. The CDR3 totals 11 residues. The V gene's germline CDR1 is DFQATT and CDR2 SNEGSKA (reference sequence). The CDR3 DNA sequence: TGCAGTGCTAGAGATTTGGGGGGGCAGCATTTT. Translation: CSARDLGGQHF.